One TCR beta chain is described in this entry. Its antigen is not yet known. Per-base quality was not reported, and no clone a single base away is much larger than it. The CDR3 regions of human TCRbeta chains were analyzed by immunosequencing. For the original study's pipeline: TCRs in the repertoires were compared against a reference library of SARS-CoV-2-specific TCRs that had been generated with the MIRA antigen-specificity platform. Breadth meant the fraction of unique TCRs that were SARS-CoV-2-associated, whereas depth meant the fraction of total T cells that were SARS-CoV-2-associated. Using the MIRA data, each spike-specific TCR was assigned both to the spike region to which the TCR was reactive and to a CD4 or CD8 class. Log10-transformed breadth and depth values were compared by one-way ANOVA with Sidak's multiple comparisons tests. TCRdb obtained this table from immuneACCESS and retained in-frame rearrangements with V and J assigned. These tables miss some clones; where compared with another copy, unresolved V genes account for less than half of the shortfall, and the remainder is unexplained. The D gene and trimming were derived from the DNA, and the V and J assignments and clone size from that table. This sample is represented by roughly 140,000 clones; approximately 87% of them were singletons. The ten largest make up roughly 9.7% of the sample.

The time point label here, explained by the study, means: about 28 days (+/-7) after the second vaccine dose. AZD1222 recipients given second doses at about 4 weeks or at about 12 weeks were pooled, since spike-specific TCR depth and breadth were not found to differ between the two schedules. The vaccinee samples were drawn from two UK trials, COV001 and COV002, one of which was a single-blind randomized controlled phase 2/3 trial testing AZD1222 (ChAdOx1 nCoV-19) in healthy adults. Trial participant PBMC samples were collected at day 0 and day 28 after the second dose for TCRbeta chain sequencing. The data were obtained in a study of T cell responses to AZD1222 COVID-19 vaccine (dated by TCRdb to about 2021). The study in broad terms: TCR sequencing covered roughly 230 trial participants: 200 to 210 given two doses of AZD1222 and 26 given two doses of MenACWY control vaccine. Trial participants were enrolled by age into 18-55, 56-69 and 70-plus year subgroups, with about 150, 27 and 61 TCR-sequenced participants respectively.

Trimming removed 5 bases from V and 1 base from J, leaving 8 bases between the germline ends. The CDR3 has 13 amino acids, counting the end cysteine and phenylalanine. Only the CDR3 DNA is retained, 39 bases long and in frame from the first base. Here is what the overall study found, with its caveats: Participants were mostly white British and included more females than males, and it was suggested by the authors that clonal diversity may have been underestimated. Nearly half of unique spike-specific TCRs reportedly recognized epitopes outside regions mutated in the B.1.351 and B.1.1.7 variants. CD4 TCRs associated with the vaccine covered the entire spike protein, and the dominant responses were in regions 160-218 and 743-854. Because no day 14 peak-response samples were available, repertoires were characterized only after the peak T cell response. Spike-specific TCR breadth and depth rose significantly after two AZD1222 doses compared with day 0 and with MenACWY recipients. Conclusions about previously exposed vaccinees are limited, since just 6 or 7 AZD1222 recipients were seropositive for SARS-CoV-2 at baseline. In the small 56-69-year group, the increase in depth fell short of significance, most likely because of low power.

The sequence was collected from an adult who received the AZD1222 COVID-19 vaccine. This sequence uses TRBV12-3 or TRBV12-4 and TRBJ1-1, with the identity of the D gene unclear. The sequenced sample was peripheral blood, obtained 28 days after the second AZD1222 dose. CDR3 sequence: CASSRQGNTEAFF. The DNA is TGTGCCAGCAGTCGACAAGGGAACACTGAAGCTTTCTTT.